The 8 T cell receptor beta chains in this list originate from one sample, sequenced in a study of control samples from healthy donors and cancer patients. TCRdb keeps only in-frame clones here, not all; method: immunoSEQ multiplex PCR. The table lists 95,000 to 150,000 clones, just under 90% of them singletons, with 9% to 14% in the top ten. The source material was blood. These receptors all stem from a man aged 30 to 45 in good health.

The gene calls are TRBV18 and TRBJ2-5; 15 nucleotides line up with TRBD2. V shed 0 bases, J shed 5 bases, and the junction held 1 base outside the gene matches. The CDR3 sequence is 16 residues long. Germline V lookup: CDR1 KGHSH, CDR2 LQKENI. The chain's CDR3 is CASSPPGTSGGETQYF. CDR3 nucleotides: TGTGCCAGCTCACCACCCGGGACTAGCGGGGGGGAGACCCAGTACTTC. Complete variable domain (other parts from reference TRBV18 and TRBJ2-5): NAGVMQNPRHLVRRRGQEARLRCSPMKGHSHVYWYRQLPEEGLKFMVYLQKENIIDESGMPKERFSAEFPKEGPSILRIQQVVRGDSAAYFCASSPPGTSGGETQYFGPGTRLLVL.

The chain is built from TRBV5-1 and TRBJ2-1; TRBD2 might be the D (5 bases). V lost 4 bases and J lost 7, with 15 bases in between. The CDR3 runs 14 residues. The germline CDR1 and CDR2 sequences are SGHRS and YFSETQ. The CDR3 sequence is CASSQDPGVNEQFF. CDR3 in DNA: TGCGCCAGCAGCCAGGACCCCGGGGTAAATGAGCAGTTCTTC.

The CDR3 loop reads CASSPGGGDYGYTF. Written as DNA, the CDR3 is TGCGCCAGCAGCCCCGGAGGGGGGGACTATGGCTACACCTTC. This chain links TRBV5-1 with TRBJ1-2, with D possibly matching TRBD1 (6 bases). CDR3 length: 14 amino acids. Trimming cost V 4 bases and J 3 bases, with 13 bases left between them. Germline loops: CDR1 SGHRS, CDR2 YFSETQ. Full variable domain (rest looked up from reference TRBV5-1 and TRBJ1-2): KAGVTQTPRYLIKTRGQQVTLSCSPISGHRSVSWYQQTPGQGLQFLFEYFSETQRNKGNFPGRFSGRQFSNSRSEMNVSTLELGDSALYLCASSPGGGDYGYTFGSGTRLTVV.

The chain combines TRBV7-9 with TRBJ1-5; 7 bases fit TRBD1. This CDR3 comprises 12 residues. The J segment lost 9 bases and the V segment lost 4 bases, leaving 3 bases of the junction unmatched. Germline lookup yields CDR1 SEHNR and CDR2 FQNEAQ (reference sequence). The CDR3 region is CASSSDRRPQHF. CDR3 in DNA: TGTGCCAGCAGCTCGGACAGGAGGCCCCAGCATTTT.

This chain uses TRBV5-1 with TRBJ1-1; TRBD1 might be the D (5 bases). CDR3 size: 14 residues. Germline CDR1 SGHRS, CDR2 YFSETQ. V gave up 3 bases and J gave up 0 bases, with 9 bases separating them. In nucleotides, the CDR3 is TGCGCCAGCAGCTCCAGGGCCCTGAACACTGAAGCTTTCTTT. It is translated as CASSSRALNTEAFF.

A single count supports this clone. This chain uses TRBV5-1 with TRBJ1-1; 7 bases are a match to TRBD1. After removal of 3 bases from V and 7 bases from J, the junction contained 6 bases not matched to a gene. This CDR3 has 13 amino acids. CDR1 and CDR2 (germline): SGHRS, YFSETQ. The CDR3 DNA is TGCGCCAGCAGCTCACAAGGGACAGATGAAGCTTTCTTT. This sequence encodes CASSSQGTDEAFF.

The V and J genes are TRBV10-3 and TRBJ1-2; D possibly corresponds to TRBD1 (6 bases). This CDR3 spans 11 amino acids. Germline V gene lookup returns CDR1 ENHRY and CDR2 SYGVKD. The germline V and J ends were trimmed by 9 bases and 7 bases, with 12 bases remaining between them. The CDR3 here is CAITGGRGYTF. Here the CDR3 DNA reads TGTGCCATTACCGGGGGCCGTGGCTACACCTTC.

CDR3 in amino acids: CASSQNPDRANTEAFF. DNA of the CDR3: TGTGCCAGCAGCCAAAACCCGGACAGGGCGAACACTGAAGCTTTCTTT. This chain links TRBV4-2 with TRBJ1-1; 8 bases match TRBD1. The V segment lost 2 bases and the J segment 1 base; nucleotides outside the gene matches: 6. CDR1 is LGHNA, CDR2 YNFKEQ, per germline. The CDR3 spans 16 residues.